This T cell receptor (beta chain) was observed in a study of blood T cells in healthy people across ages (dated by TCRdb to about 2015). At the level of the whole study: In model experiments, template switching captured roughly one uniquely barcoded TCR beta cDNA molecule for every two T cells. For two donors (one aged 18 to 29 and one aged 80 or older), the study analyzed two additional independent replicas of 1 million unique cDNA reads from the same blood draw. To track age-related changes in TCR beta repertoire diversity, the study relied on deep sequencing normalized with unique cDNA molecular identifiers. Donors were grouped into four age groups: young (average 16 years), middle-aged (roughly 37), aged (around 62) and long-lived (just over 80).

Donors were 39 systemically healthy Caucasian individuals from Russia aged roughly 6 to 100 years. Each donor gave roughly 11 milliliters of peripheral blood, drawn into EDTA-treated Vacutainer tubes. Ficoll-Paque density-gradient centrifugation was used to isolate PBMCs, with at least 7 million per sample. Trizol reagent was used to extract total RNA from PBMCs, with at least 5 micrograms per sample. The percentages of naive CD45RAhigh/CD27high T cells were determined by flow cytometry on a PBMC aliquot from every donor. Beyond this particular receptor, the publication reports: Because donor CMV infection status was unknown, age-related changes in expanded clonotypes were potentially confounded. Observed TCR beta diversity per million T cells fell roughly linearly with age, and a significant reduction was already apparent by age around 40. A strong correlation was found between observed TCR beta diversity and the percentage of naive T cells measured by flow cytometry. Total diversity estimates from one million sequenced T cells were considered lower bounds and underestimates. Compared with the aged group, the long-lived group had more naive CD4+ T cells, fewer expanded clones and increased TCR diversity, suggesting age selection. Because profiling used bulk unsorted PBMCs, naive and antigen-experienced compartments could not be compared conclusively.

Remarks on this clonotype: The target of this receptor is not known. Within one base of it there is no much larger clone, and no base qualities were kept.

The protocol used for the library was 5' RACE. Sequencing was performed on an Illumina HiSeq 2500. A second PCR of roughly 6 to 12 cycles was run with a J-beta primer mix and a sample-barcoded 5' primer. Each TCR beta cDNA molecule received a unique molecular identifier from a template-switch 5' adaptor carrying 12 random nucleotides. At least 2.5 million CDR3-containing paired-end reads were obtained from each sample. All of the RNA was converted into first-strand cDNA using the Mint cDNA synthesis kit, with a TRBC-specific oligonucleotide serving as the primer. Following uracil-DNA glycosylase treatment, a first 18-cycle PCR with universal primers M1SS and BC2_uni_R was performed on all cDNA. As for the authors' bioinformatics: For normalization, 1 million high-quality reads, each with a distinct molecular identifier, were randomly selected from each sample. Instead of being binned into consensus sequences, reads that shared molecular identifiers were thrown out. MiTCR, run with a Q25 quality threshold and the strictest error-elimination algorithm, handled CDR3 identification, clonotype clustering and error correction. A nonparametric unseen species model using Euler transformation provided a lower-bound estimate of total TCR beta diversity. TCRdb reworked the public reads: Q25 trimming with fastp, MiXCR clone assembly, productive beta chains retained. Records with the same CDR3 protein are collapsed into one entry carrying the most frequent genes and DNA. For this entry, the V and J calls and clone size follow TCRdb and not the study's own pipeline. Within this sample are about 930,000 distinct CDR3 sequences, with roughly 28% of them counted one time only. The ten largest clones capture roughly a tenth of the sample.

This sample was also put to use in a study of T cells of mothers and their children. Drawing on the second study: Nine systemically healthy Caucasian individuals, comprising three mothers and their six children, were included as donors. cDNA synthesis used all of the extracted RNA, with around 1.5 ug of RNA in each 15 ul reaction. In the second PCR, the M1S primer introduced both the sample barcodes and 2-4 random nucleotides. Over 8 million TCR beta CDR3 reads came from each mother, compared with about 3.2 million reads from each child. Thymic selection similarly shapes TCR recombination output in related and unrelated pairs, with minor effect from inherited differences. Related mother-child pairs always showed normalized repertoire overlap that was slightly higher than in unrelated mother-child pairs, though the difference was never significant. Persistent microchimeric T cell clones were not detected, at a sensitivity of roughly 100 clones per million clonotypes. To look for features that set related mother-child pairs apart from unrelated individuals, the researchers ran deep NGS to compare the TCR beta repertoires of mothers and children. On average, the children were 11 +/- 4 years old, while the mothers were roughly 40 +/- 4 years old. After adapter ligation was performed with NEBNext reagents, the libraries were sequenced on an Illumina HiSeq 2000 with 100+100 nt paired-end reads. To prevent cross-contamination, the mother and child libraries were prepared a month apart and were sequenced in separate runs. Each donor had between roughly 500,000 and 2,200,000 distinct TCR beta clonotypes identified. Naive TCR beta clonotypes were estimated from low-frequency clonotypes matched to each donor's FACS-determined naive share, without sorting.

The TCR was taken from a woman between 40 and 55 years old in good health. The sample taken for sequencing was blood.

CDR3 region: CASRTWGKKKGTDTQYF. The nucleotide sequence reads as follows: TGTGCCAGCAGGACATGGGGCAAAAAGAAGGGGACAGATACGCAGTATTTT. The chain employs TRBV11-2 and TRBJ2-3; a tentative D call is TRBD1 (5 bases match). V sheds 6 bases and J sheds 3 bases, leaving 22 bases between their ends. Taken from the germline V gene, the CDR1 and CDR2 loops are SGHAT and FQNNGV. From the cysteine up to the phenylalanine, the CDR3 has a length of 17 residues. Of the read, only the CDR3 DNA is kept; its 51 bases are in frame from base 1.